The next 17 T cell receptor beta chains were all read from a single sample in a study of blood T cells in healthy people across ages. A J-beta primer mix and a sample-barcoded 5' primer were used in a second PCR of roughly 6 to 11 cycles. TCRdb itself ran the 5' RACE reads through MiXCR, one entry per CDR3 protein. Found here are approximately 760,000 distinct CDR3 sequences, 25% of them singletons; the top ten hold roughly a tenth. This sample was also put to use in a study of T cells of mothers and their children.

The specimen was blood. These TCRs come from a boy aged 5-17 years in good health.

This clonotype occurred a few times. CDR3 in amino acids: CASSFEGLSYEQYF. CDR3 in DNA: TGTGCCAGCAGCTTCGAGGGACTCTCCTACGAGCAGTACTTC. The chain has TRBV7-2 and TRBJ2-7, with D perhaps TRBD2 (6 bases). This CDR3 region has 14 residues. Germline V gives CDR1 SGHTA, CDR2 FQGNSA. Trimming shortened V by 3 bases and J by 0 bases, and 9 bases separated the two germline ends.

The chain links TRBV20-1 to TRBJ1-2; D gene ambiguous. Trimming cost V 3 bases and J 1 base, with 9 bases left between them. CDR1 and CDR2 (germline): DFQATT, SNEGSKA (reference sequence). The CDR3 contains 13 residues. The DNA of the CDR3 is TGCAGTGCTAGTCCACAATTTAACTATGGCTACACCTTC. It specifies CSASPQFNYGYTF.

The chain joins TRBV21-1 to TRBJ1-2. TRBV21-1 is shown as a pseudogene. The CDR3 has 11 residues. This CDR3 reads CASSPSRGYTF. CDR3 nucleotide sequence: TGTGCCAGCAGCCCCAGCAGGGGCTACACCTTC.

This sequence joins TRBV12-3 or TRBV12-4 and TRBJ2-3, with D maybe TRBD2 (6 bases). The CDR3 contains 17 residues. Trimming pared 3 bases from V and 0 bases from J, leaving 16 bases between. This chain's CDR3 is CASSFLISGASTDTQYF. CDR3 DNA: TGTGCCAGCAGTTTTCTGATTAGCGGTGCTAGCACAGATACGCAGTATTTT.

The chain joins TRBV28 to TRBJ2-7; 7 bases line up with TRBD2. The CDR3 runs to 15 residues. CDR1 and CDR2 from the germline V gene are MDHEN and SYDVKM. V lost 5 bases and J lost 6; bases outside the gene matches: 13. CDR3 bases: TGTGCCAGCAGTCCCCCCAATGCGGGCGGGGGCGAGCAGTACTTC. This encodes CASSPPNAGGGEQYF. Combining the CDR3 with reference TRBV28 and TRBJ2-7 gives the whole variable domain DVKVTQSSRYLVKRTGEKVFLECVQDMDHENMFWYRQDPGLGLRLIYFSYDVKMKEKGDIPEGYSVSREKKERFSLILESASTNQTSMYLCASSPPNAGGGEQYFGPGTRLTVT.

This clonotype was seen a single time. The CDR3 ends on some other residue instead of the conserved phenylalanine or tryptophan, so this is likely a read error. CDR3 nucleotide sequence: TGTGCCAACTCACCACAGGACAGGCAGAACACTGAAGCTTTCTTG. This codes for CANSPQDRQNTEAFL. V usage is TRBV18 and J usage is TRBJ1-1; 7 bases are a match to TRBD1. CDR3 length: 15 amino acids. In germline, CDR1 is KGHSH, CDR2 LQKENI.

This clonotype was detected only a few times. The chain has TRBV10-3 and TRBJ1-2, with a possible D match to TRBD1 (5 bases). Looked up from germline, CDR1 is ENHRY and CDR2 is SYGVKD. Trimming removed 10 bases at V and 3 bases at J, with 15 bases between. This CDR3 comprises 13 residues. As DNA, the CDR3 is TGTGCCACGGGAGAGGGACCTTACTATGGCTACACCTTC. Protein sequence: CATGEGPYYGYTF.

The V call is TRBV29-1, the J call TRBJ2-7; D is unresolved. V was shortened by 1 base and J by 0 bases, with 19 bases between the two germline ends. CDR3 length: 17 amino acids. Germline-derived CDR1 and CDR2 are SQVTM and ANQGSEA. CDR3 sequence: CSVEVVAVKGISYEQYF. DNA for the CDR3: TGCAGCGTTGAAGTAGTGGCCGTCAAGGGAATCTCCTACGAGCAGTACTTC.

This clonotype was picked up one time. The V call is TRBV29-1, the J call TRBJ2-1; D unclear. V lost 7 bases and J 4 bases, leaving 20 bases between the germline ends. Per the germline V gene, CDR1 is SQVTM and CDR2 is ANQGSEA. This CDR3 is built from 15 residues. In DNA form, the CDR3 reads TGCAGCGCCAGGCGCCCAAATAAGAGTTACAATGAGCAGTTCTTC. Encoded protein: CSARRPNKSYNEQFF.

The V call is TRBV4-3, the J call TRBJ1-2; D unresolved. Trimming left V 0 bases short and J 1 base short, with 21 bases between. Germline V CDR1 and CDR2: LGHNA, YSLEER. The CDR3 is made up of 19 amino acids. CDR3 sequence: CASSQERTSVAPINYGYTF. In DNA, the CDR3 is TGCGCCAGCAGCCAAGAACGGACCTCTGTGGCCCCGATTAACTATGGCTACACCTTC.

This clonotype was seen more than once but under ten times. This chain connects TRBV20-1 to TRBJ2-6; 8 bases line up with TRBD1. Trimming took 1 base from V and 0 from J; bases not matched to a gene: 8. This CDR3 has 18 residues. Germline CDR1 DFQATT, CDR2 SNEGSKA (reference sequence). The CDR3 protein is CSARGPGQGYSGANVLTF. The CDR3 bases are TGCAGTGCTAGAGGGCCCGGACAGGGATACTCTGGGGCCAACGTCCTGACTTTC.

The genes are TRBV7-8 and TRBJ2-7, with D possibly being TRBD1 (6 bases). V was clipped by 6 bases and J by 1 base, with 13 bases between them. The CDR3 is made up of 14 amino acids. The germline gives CDR1 SGHVS, CDR2 FQNEAQ. DNA for the CDR3: TGTGCCAGCAGATCAAACAGGGTGTCCTACGAGCAGTACTTC. This encodes CASRSNRVSYEQYF. The variable domain in full, with the rest retrieved from reference TRBV7-8 and TRBJ2-7, is GAGVSQSPRYKVAKRGQDVALRCDPISGHVSLFWYQQALGQGPEFLTYFQNEAQLDKSGLPSDRFFAERPEGSVSTLKIQRTQQEDSAVYLCASRSNRVSYEQYFGPGTRLTVT.

The table lists this clonotype with many counts. The gene calls are TRBV6-6 and TRBJ1-5; weak D call: TRBD1 (5 bases). The CDR3 runs 13 residues. Germline lookup yields CDR1 MNHNY and CDR2 SVGAGI (reference sequence). Trimming took off 2 bases at V and 5 bases at J, with 7 bases between the two ends. The CDR3 sequence is CASSYRGDQPQHF. The CDR3 DNA is TGTGCCAGCAGTTACAGAGGGGATCAGCCCCAGCATTTT.

The V call is TRBV7-8, the J call TRBJ2-5; no definite D call. CDR1 is SGHVS and CDR2 is FQNEAQ in the germline V gene. This CDR3 contains 16 residues. V shed 1 base and J shed 1 base, with 13 bases lying between them. The CDR3 DNA reads as TGTGCCAGCAGCTTAGAACTACAGATAGCCCAAGAGACCCAGTACTTC. Translating gives CASSLELQIAQETQYF.

The CDR3 DNA reads as TGTGCCAGCAGCCAAGGGGTCCAGACTAACGGGGGAAGAGTGACCCAGTACTTC. Translating it yields CASSQGVQTNGGRVTQYF. The gene calls are TRBV4-2 and TRBJ2-5, with D possibly TRBD2 on 6 matching bases. Germline CDR1 and CDR2: LGHNA and YNFKEQ. The CDR3 extends over 18 amino acids. V gave up 1 base and J gave up 7 bases, with 25 bases separating them.

This clonotype was counted a few times. The CDR3 here is CASSQDRERTQYF. The CDR3 DNA reads TGCGCCAGCAGCCAAGATCGCGAAAGGACCCAGTACTTC. The V and J genes are TRBV4-3 and TRBJ2-5; unclear D gene. The CDR3 loop spans 13 amino acids. Germline loops: CDR1 LGHNA, CDR2 YSLEER. The V end was cut by 0 bases, the J end by 7 bases, with 9 bases between.

This clonotype has a handful of counts. This rearrangement joins TRBV28 to TRBJ1-4, with D hard to call. This CDR3 contains 14 residues. Germline V gene data show CDR1 as MDHEN and CDR2 as SYDVKM. The V end was cut by 3 bases, the J end by 6 bases, with 11 bases between. CDR3 region: CASSFGLTYEKLFF. The CDR3 DNA reads TGTGCCAGCAGTTTTGGTCTGACTTATGAAAAACTGTTTTTT. Together with reference TRBV28 and TRBJ1-4, the CDR3 gives the full variable domain: DVKVTQSSRYLVKRTGEKVFLECVQDMDHENMFWYRQDPGLGLRLIYFSYDVKMKEKGDIPEGYSVSREKKERFSLILESASTNQTSMYLCASSFGLTYEKLFFGSGTQLSVL.